This TCR beta chain was sequenced during a study of monozygotic twins with inflammatory bowel disease. The germline V gene has CDR1 LNHNV and CDR2 YYDKDF (reference sequence). The CDR3 extends over 14 amino acids. Study conclusions and caveats: With others, IBD patients shared fewer clonotypes than healthy twins did, especially with disease activity. IBD patients showed reduced TCRbeta diversity (inverse Simpson) versus healthy co-twins. Repertoire similarity was not found to differ between concordant and discordant twins, possibly from limited power.

TCRdb re-called the 5' RACE reads, yielding one record per CDR3 amino acid sequence without DNA. Recorded here are 110,000 to 150,000 distinct CDR3 sequences; the top ten clones represent 0.95% to 1.5%. To note about this clonotype: The antigen is not known.

The chain carries TRBV15 and TRBJ2-7; TCRdb's D gene call, TRBD1, goes unchecked for lack of DNA. This sequence was found in a human donor with ulcerative colitis or Crohn's disease, or a healthy co-twin of an affected twin (not recorded which). The source material was blood. This CDR3 reads CATSSLTRPDEQYF.